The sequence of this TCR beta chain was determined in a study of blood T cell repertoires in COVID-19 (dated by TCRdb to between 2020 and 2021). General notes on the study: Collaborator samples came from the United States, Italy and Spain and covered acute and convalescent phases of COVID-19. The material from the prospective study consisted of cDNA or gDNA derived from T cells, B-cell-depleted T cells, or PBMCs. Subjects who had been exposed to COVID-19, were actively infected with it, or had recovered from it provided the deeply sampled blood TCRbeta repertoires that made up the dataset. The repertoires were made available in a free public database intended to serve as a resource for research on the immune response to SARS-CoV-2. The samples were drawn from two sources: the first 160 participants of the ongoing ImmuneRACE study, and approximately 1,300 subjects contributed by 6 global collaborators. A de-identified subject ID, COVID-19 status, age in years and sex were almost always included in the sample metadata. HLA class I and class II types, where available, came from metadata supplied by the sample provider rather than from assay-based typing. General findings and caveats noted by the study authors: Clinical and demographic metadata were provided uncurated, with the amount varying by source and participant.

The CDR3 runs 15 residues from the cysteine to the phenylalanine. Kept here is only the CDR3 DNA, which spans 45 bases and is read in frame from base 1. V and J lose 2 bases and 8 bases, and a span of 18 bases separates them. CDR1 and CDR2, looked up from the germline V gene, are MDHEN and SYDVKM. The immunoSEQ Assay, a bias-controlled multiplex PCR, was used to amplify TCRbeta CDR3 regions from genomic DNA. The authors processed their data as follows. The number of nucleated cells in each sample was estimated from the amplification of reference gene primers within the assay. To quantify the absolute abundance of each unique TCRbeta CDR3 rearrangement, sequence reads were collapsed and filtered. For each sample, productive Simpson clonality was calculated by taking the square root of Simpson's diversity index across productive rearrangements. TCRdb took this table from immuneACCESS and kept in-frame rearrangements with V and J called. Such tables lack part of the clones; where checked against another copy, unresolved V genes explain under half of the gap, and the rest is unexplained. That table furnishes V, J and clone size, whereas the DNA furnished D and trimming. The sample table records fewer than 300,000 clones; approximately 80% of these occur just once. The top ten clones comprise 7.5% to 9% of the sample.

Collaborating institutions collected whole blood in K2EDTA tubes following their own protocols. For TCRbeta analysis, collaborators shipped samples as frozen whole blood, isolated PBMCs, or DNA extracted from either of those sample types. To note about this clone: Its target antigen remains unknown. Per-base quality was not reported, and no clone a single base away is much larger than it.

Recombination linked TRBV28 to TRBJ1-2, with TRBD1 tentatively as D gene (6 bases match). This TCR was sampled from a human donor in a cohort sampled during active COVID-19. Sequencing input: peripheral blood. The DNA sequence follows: TGTGCCAGCAGTTTAATACGGGGGGCGTCCCACGGCTACACCTTC. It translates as CASSLIRGASHGYTF.